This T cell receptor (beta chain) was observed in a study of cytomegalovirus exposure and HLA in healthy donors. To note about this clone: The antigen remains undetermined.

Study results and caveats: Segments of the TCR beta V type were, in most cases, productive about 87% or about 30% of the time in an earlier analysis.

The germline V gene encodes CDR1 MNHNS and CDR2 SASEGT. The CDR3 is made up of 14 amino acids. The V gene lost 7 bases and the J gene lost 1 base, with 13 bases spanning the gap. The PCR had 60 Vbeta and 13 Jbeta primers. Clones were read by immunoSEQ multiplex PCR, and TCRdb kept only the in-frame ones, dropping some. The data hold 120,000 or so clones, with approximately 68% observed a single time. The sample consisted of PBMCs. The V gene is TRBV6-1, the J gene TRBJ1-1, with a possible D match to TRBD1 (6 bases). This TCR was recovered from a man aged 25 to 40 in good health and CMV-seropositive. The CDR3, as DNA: TGTGCCAGCATCTTTTTACAGGGGAACACTGAAGCTTTCTTT. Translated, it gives CASIFLQGNTEAFF.